The clone carrying this TCR beta chain has ten or more counts. The data were obtained in a study of T cells in Graves' hyperthyroidism and ophthalmopathy. V was cut by 8 bases and J by 2 bases, with 21 bases left in between. This CDR3 has 16 residues. TCR beta CDR3 regions were amplified from RNA transcripts. The HTBI primer set was used in a first-round RT-PCR of the TCR CDR3. Each CDR3 protein gets one entry after TCRdb re-called the multiplex PCR reads with MiXCR. The table shows hundreds of thousands of distinct CDR3 sequences, with around 14% occurring only once. The receptor comes from a woman between 18 and 29 years old with Graves' hyperthyroidism that later progressed to Graves' ophthalmopathy. J is TRBJ1-1 and V is TRBV12-3 or TRBV12-4; maybe TRBD1 (6 bases). The sequencing input was blood. In DNA, the CDR3 is TGTGCCAGCCAAAGGGGGGCCAAGGGGTTAAACACTGAAGCTTTCTTT. This encodes CASQRGAKGLNTEAFF.